This paragraph covers one TCR beta chain sequence. The data stem from a study of blood T cell repertoires in COVID-19. Original data processing: Reference gene primer amplification yielded estimated nucleated cell counts. This table comes from immunoSEQ multiplex PCR, and its TCRdb copy is limited to in-frame clones, with some not included. That table furnishes V, J and clone size, whereas the DNA furnished D and trimming. Here the sample spans roughly 120,000 clones, 86% being singletons. This CDR3 has 16 amino acids. The germline CDR1 and CDR2 sequences are MDHEN and SYDVKM. The V end lost 5 bases, the J end lost 2 bases, and 16 bases lay between the germline ends.

What was sequenced was peripheral blood. The receptor comes from a human donor in a cohort sampled during active COVID-19. This chain uses TRBV28 with TRBJ1-3, with D tentatively TRBD1 (5 bases). The CDR3 sequence is CASSIPTGGTGNTIYF. The CDR3 DNA follows: TGTGCCAGCAGTATCCCTACTGGGGGGACTGGAAACACCATATATTTT.